This T cell receptor beta chain was captured by sequencing in a study of OX40 agonist ivuxolimab in advanced cancers. The protocol was immunoSEQ multiplex PCR, while the TCRdb copy is restricted to in-frame clones and leaves out a portion. The sample includes around 19,000 clones, about 86% seen only once; the top ten take approximately 15%. This TCR came from an adult with an advanced solid tumor such as melanoma, head and neck, liver or kidney cancer. Sequenced material: CD4+ or CD8+ T cells sorted from blood, taken in a trial of the OX40 agonist ivuxolimab.

CDR3 residues: CAISGAGTGNTEAFF. The DNA for the CDR3 is TGTGCCATCAGTGGGGCCGGGACAGGGAACACTGAAGCTTTCTTT. V gene TRBV10-3 combines with J gene TRBJ1-1, with 8 positions matching TRBD1. The CDR3 consists of 15 residues. The germline CDR1 and CDR2 sequences are ENHRY and SYGVKD. The J segment lost 1 base and the V segment lost 4 bases, leaving 5 bases of the junction unmatched.